This record looks at one T cell receptor (beta chain) sequence and its context. These data belong to a study of blood T cell repertoires in COVID-19. At the level of the study: Acute and convalescent COVID-19 samples came from the United States, Italy and Spain.

The method was immunoSEQ multiplex PCR; TCRdb's version includes in-frame clones alone and lacks a portion of them. The sample holds under 100,000 clones, 87% seen once. Germline V gene data show CDR1 as WSHSY and CDR2 as SAAADI. The junction had 11 bases not matched to a gene; V was cut back by 2 bases and J by 0 bases. The CDR3 length is 19 residues. This sequence joins TRBV10-2 and TRBJ2-4; TRBD2 matches 9 bases. This TCR came from a human donor in a cohort sampled during active COVID-19. Sequencing was performed on peripheral blood. The DNA for the CDR3 is TGCGCCAGCAGTGAGAGTGGGACTAGCACGCTTCTAGCCAAAAACATTCAGTACTTC. Protein sequence: CASSESGTSTLLAKNIQYF.